One and the same sample provided the 16 T cell receptor beta chains below, sequenced in a study of shared clonotypes between healthy human individuals. The method was immunoSEQ multiplex PCR; TCRdb's version includes in-frame clones alone and lacks a portion of them. The sample lists 1 million to 1.3 million clones; roughly 74% were seen once. The sequenced material came from memory CD4+ T cells from PBMCs. The subset was: CD45RA-negative fraction. These receptors all come from a man younger than 35 in good health. Some clones in this sample may be carry-over from other donors' samples.

The V call is TRBV27, the J call TRBJ1-1, with 7 positions matching TRBD1. Trimming cost V 5 bases and J 3 bases; bases outside gene matches: 9. This CDR3 is 15 amino acids long. Germline V gene sequence: CDR1 MNHEY, CDR2 SMNVEV (reference sequence). The CDR3 nucleotides read TGTGCCAGCAGTAGGGGGCGGGGGTTGGACACTGAAGCTTTCTTT. Translating gives CASSRGRGLDTEAFF.

The gene calls are TRBV10-3 and TRBJ1-2, with D perhaps TRBD1 (5 bases). Per germline, CDR1 ENHRY and CDR2 SYGVKD. V was shortened by 2 bases and J by 3 bases, with 16 bases between the two germline ends. The CDR3 has 16 residues. The CDR3: CAISEQKNRPDYGYTF. DNA for the CDR3: TGTGCCATCAGTGAGCAGAAGAACAGGCCAGACTATGGCTACACCTTC.

The chain carries TRBV10-2 and TRBJ2-1; the D gene could be TRBD1 or TRBD2 (5 bases each). Germline V CDR1 and CDR2: WSHSY, SAAADI. CDR3 size: 16 residues. Trimming removed 4 bases from V and 4 bases from J, with 17 bases in between. The CDR3 here is CASSGMTGTRYNEQFF. The CDR3 coding sequence is TGCGCCAGCAGTGGCATGACCGGGACCCGATACAATGAGCAGTTCTTC.

The V and J genes are TRBV5-1 and TRBJ1-5; TRBD1 matches at 9 bases. With V trimmed by 4 bases and J by 7 bases, 6 bases remained unmatched. Germline CDR1 reads SGHRS; CDR2 reads YFSETQ. This CDR3 is built from 14 residues. CDR3 DNA sequence: TGCGCCAGCAGCCAAACAGGGGGCGTCCAGCCCCAGCATTTT. Translating gives CASSQTGGVQPQHF.

This chain links TRBV6-1 with TRBJ1-2; 7 positions match TRBD1. Germline V lookup: CDR1 MNHNS, CDR2 SASEGT. The length of the CDR3 is 15 residues. V lost 1 base and J lost 7; bases outside the gene matches: 9. The CDR3 region has the DNA TGTGCCAGCAGTGAAGGGGCGCGACAGGGTAGTGGCTACACCTTC. It translates to CASSEGARQGSGYTF.

For this clone: An end of the junction does not agree with germline; a read error may underlie this. The rearrangement joins TRBV30 to TRBJ1-1; D unclear. From germline, CDR1 is GTSNPN and CDR2 SVGIG (reference sequence). The CDR3 spans 13 residues. This chain's CDR3 is CAWSVATNTGAFF. DNA for the CDR3: TGTGCCTGGAGTGTAGCCACGAACACTGGAGCTTTCTTT.

In this sample, this clone turned up a few times. This chain links TRBV4-1 with TRBJ2-5; no clear D gene. The V and J ends lost 0 bases and 4 bases respectively, with 12 bases between them. CDR1 is MGHRA, CDR2 YSYEKL, per germline. This CDR3 is built from 15 residues. The CDR3 region is CASSQDLWAVETQYF. The CDR3 DNA follows: TGCGCCAGCAGCCAAGATCTGTGGGCAGTAGAGACCCAGTACTTC.

This clone was seen only a few times. The same CDR3 is also encoded by other DNA sequences in this sample. The CDR3 sequence is CASSPDRMNTEAFF. The CDR3, as DNA: TGCGCCAGCAGCCCGGACAGGATGAACACTGAAGCTTTCTTT. The chain recombines TRBV5-1 with TRBJ1-1, with 7 bases lining up with TRBD1. V gave up 4 bases and J gave up 0 bases; unmatched junction bases: 3. Germline CDR1 is SGHRS and CDR2 is YFSETQ. The CDR3 covers 14 residues. Full variable domain (missing parts from reference TRBV5-1 and TRBJ1-1): KAGVTQTPRYLIKTRGQQVTLSCSPISGHRSVSWYQQTPGQGLQFLFEYFSETQRNKGNFPGRFSGRQFSNSRSEMNVSTLELGDSALYLCASSPDRMNTEAFFGQGTRLTVV.

The rearrangement joins TRBV28 to TRBJ1-5, with D perhaps matching TRBD1 (6 bases). Between the trimmed V and J ends, which lost 5 bases and 1 base, there was a span of 15 bases. Germline V gene sequence: CDR1 MDHEN, CDR2 SYDVKM. The CDR3 has 16 residues. CDR3 region: CASSRGGTPSNQPQHF. CDR3 coding DNA: TGTGCCAGCAGTCGCGGGGGGACACCGAGCAATCAGCCCCAGCATTTT.

The chain uses TRBV1 and TRBJ2-7; the DNA was not compared with TRBD1, the D call given in the table. TRBV1 is classified as a pseudogene. The CDR3 is 15 amino acids. The chain's CDR3 is CTSSQPGQGRYEQYF. The CDR3 DNA sequence: TGCACCAGCAGCCAGCCGGGACAGGGTCGCTACGAGCAGTACTTC.

About this clone itself: A far larger clone is just one base off, so this is likely a read error. The chain recombines TRBV29-1 with TRBJ2-1, with TRBD2 identical over 14 bases. The CDR3 loop spans 14 amino acids. The V gene end was trimmed by 6 bases and the J gene end by 10 bases; junction bases not matched to a gene: 8. CDR1 and CDR2 from the germline V gene are SQVTM and ANQGSEA. CDR3 nucleotides: TGCAGCGTGGCCGGGACTAGCGGGGGTGGCGAGCAGTTCTTC. Translating gives CSVAGTSGGGEQFF.

Only one count was recorded for this clone. In nucleotides, the CDR3 is TGTGCCAGCAGCTTATCCTCGCATTCCTACAATGAGCAGTTCTTC. It codes for CASSLSSHSYNEQFF. V gene TRBV7-3 combines with J gene TRBJ2-1; D is unresolved. The ends were cut back, 2 bases at V and 1 base at J, with 9 bases in the middle. Germline lookup yields CDR1 SGHTA and CDR2 FQGTGA. The CDR3 spans 15 residues.

The chain uses TRBV7-2 and TRBJ1-2; D call uncertain. Between the trimmed V and J ends, which lost 4 bases and 2 bases, there was a span of 8 bases. CDR1 is SGHTA and CDR2 is FQGNSA in the germline V gene. The CDR3 spans 13 residues. CDR3 sequence: CASSYSGNYGYTF. CDR3 nucleotides: TGTGCCAGCAGCTATTCGGGGAACTATGGCTACACCTTC.

J is TRBJ2-7 and V is TRBV28, with 11 bases lining up with TRBD1. The CDR3 contains 14 residues. V lost 5 bases to trimming and J lost 6 bases; unmatched junction nucleotides: 6. Germline V CDR1 and CDR2: MDHEN, SYDVKM. As DNA, the CDR3 is TGTGCCAGCAGTAAAGCCGGGACAGGGGGCGAGCAGTACTTC. It specifies CASSKAGTGGEQYF.

The V gene is TRBV30, the J gene TRBJ2-5; 8 bases line up with TRBD2. Trimming took 4 bases from V and 2 from J; bases not matched to a gene: 3. Germline V gene lookup returns CDR1 GTSNPN and CDR2 SVGIG (reference sequence). The CDR3 covers 13 residues. CDR3 sequence: CAWNRLAQETQYF. The CDR3 nucleotides are TGTGCCTGGAACCGACTAGCGCAAGAGACCCAGTACTTC.

The rearrangement links TRBV6-1 to TRBJ2-1, with a possible D match to TRBD2 (5 bases). V was cut by 8 bases and J by 4 bases, with 12 bases left in between. The CDR3 totals 13 residues. The germline CDR1 and CDR2 sequences are MNHNS and SASEGT. Here the CDR3 DNA reads TGTGCCAGCCGGGATGGGGAATACAATGAGCAGTTCTTC. This translates into CASRDGEYNEQFF.